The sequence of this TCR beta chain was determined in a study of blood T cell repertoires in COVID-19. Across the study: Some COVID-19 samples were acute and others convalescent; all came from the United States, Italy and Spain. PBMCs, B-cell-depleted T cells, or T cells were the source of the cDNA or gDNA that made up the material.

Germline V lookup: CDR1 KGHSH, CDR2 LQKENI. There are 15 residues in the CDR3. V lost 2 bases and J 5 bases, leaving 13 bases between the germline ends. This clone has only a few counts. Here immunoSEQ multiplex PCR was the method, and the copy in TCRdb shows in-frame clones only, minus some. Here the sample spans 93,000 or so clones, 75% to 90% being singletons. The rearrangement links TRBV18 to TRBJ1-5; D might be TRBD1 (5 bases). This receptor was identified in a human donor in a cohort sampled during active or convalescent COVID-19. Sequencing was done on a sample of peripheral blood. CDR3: CASSPGQGIDQPQHF. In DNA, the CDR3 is TGTGCCAGCTCACCAGGGCAGGGAATCGATCAGCCCCAGCATTTT.